This T cell receptor beta chain appears in the sequencing data of a study of blood T cell repertoires in COVID-19 (dated by TCRdb to 2018 to 2020). The study in broad terms: The collaborator samples originated in the United States, Italy and Spain and spanned the acute and convalescent phases of COVID-19. The prospective study material was composed of cDNA or gDNA derived from T cells, B-cell-depleted T cells, or PBMCs. Deeply sampled blood TCRbeta repertoires from subjects exposed to, actively infected with, or recovered from COVID-19 were included in the dataset. The repertoires were made available in a free public database intended to serve as a resource for research on the immune response to SARS-CoV-2. The samples were drawn from the first 160 participants of the ongoing ImmuneRACE study and from 950 to 1,500 subjects provided by 6 global collaborators. Sample metadata almost always included a de-identified subject ID, COVID-19 status, age in years and sex. Where available, HLA class I and class II types were obtained from metadata supplied by the sample provider rather than from assay-based typing. The full study reports these points: How much clinical and demographic metadata was included differed by source and by participant, and the metadata was provided uncurated.

The junction shows trimming of 5 bases on V and 10 bases on J, and the gene matches do not reach 9 bases of it. From the germline V gene, CDR1 is SGHRS and CDR2 is YFSETQ. Spanning cysteine to phenylalanine, the CDR3 consists of 15 amino acids. Left in the record is the CDR3 DNA by itself, 45 bases read in frame from the first base. The immunoSEQ Assay, a bias-controlled multiplex PCR, was used to amplify TCRbeta CDR3 regions from genomic DNA. For the original study's pipeline: Nucleated cell counts per sample were estimated from amplification of reference gene primers within the assay. To quantify the absolute abundance of each unique TCRbeta CDR3 rearrangement, sequence reads were collapsed and filtered. For each sample, productive Simpson clonality was calculated as the square root of Simpson's diversity index across productive rearrangements. Imported from immuneACCESS, the table was reduced by TCRdb to in-frame sequences with V and J called. These copies leave out some clones; in studies compared against another copy, an unresolved V gene accounts for under half, and the cause of the remainder is not known. V and J calls and clone size are as listed in that table; D and trimming were resolved from the DNA. This sample holds some 100,000 clones; roughly nine tenths were observed only once. Roughly 7.9% of the sample belongs to the ten largest clones.

Remarks on this clone: What antigen it recognizes has not been identified. No much larger clone exists at a distance of one base, and base qualities are not known.

Samples from volunteer blood donors who had recovered from COVID-19 were contributed by a second Seattle source. Collaborating institutions collected whole blood in K2EDTA tubes following their own protocols. For TCRbeta analysis, collaborators shipped samples as frozen whole blood, isolated PBMCs, or DNA extracted from either of those sample types. This TCR was recovered from a man aged 65 to 79 who had recovered from COVID-19. Sequencing used peripheral blood. The chain uses TRBV5-1 and TRBJ1-6, and TRBD1 matches 10 of the central bases. The CDR3 reads CASRNAGTGASPLHF. The DNA reads as follows: TGCGCCAGCAGGAATGCCGGGACAGGGGCATCACCCCTCCACTTT.